The 8 T cell receptor beta chains in this list originate from one sample, sequenced in a study of cytomegalovirus exposure and HLA in healthy donors. The PCR contained 60 Vbeta and 13 Jbeta primers. TCRdb keeps only in-frame clones here, not all; method: immunoSEQ multiplex PCR. The sample has over 150,000 clones; about 69% are singletons. The sequenced sample consisted of PBMCs. All receptors derive from a male donor in good health and CMV-seronegative.

The chain links TRBV27 to TRBJ2-4, with 9 bases fitting TRBD1. CDR1 and CDR2 from the germline V gene are MNHEY and SMNVEV (reference sequence). The CDR3 has 17 residues. V was clipped by 5 bases and J by 0 bases; unmatched bases: 8. CDR3 residues: CASSTGQGTIAKNIQYF. In nucleotides, the CDR3 is TGTGCCAGCAGTACGGGACAGGGAACCATAGCCAAAAACATTCAGTACTTC.

V is TRBV9 and J is TRBJ1-4, with 7 bases that match TRBD1. The CDR3 runs 16 residues. J gave up 9 bases and V 4 bases, and 15 bases lay outside the gene matches. Germline CDR1 SGDLS, CDR2 YYNGEE. The CDR3 DNA is TGTGCCAGCAGCCCATCGTCAGGGACAGCCGGCCAAAAACTGTTTTTT. It specifies CASSPSSGTAGQKLFF.

The chain recombines TRBV15 with TRBJ1-3; D call uncertain. Per the germline V gene, CDR1 is LNHNV and CDR2 is YYDKDF (reference sequence). The CDR3 extends over 15 amino acids. Trimming shortened V by 1 base and J by 0 bases, and 7 bases separated the two germline ends. The CDR3 reads CATSRVRSSGNTIYF. The CDR3 bases are TGTGCCACCAGCAGAGTAAGGAGCTCTGGAAACACCATATATTTT.

The rearrangement links TRBV10-3 to TRBJ1-5, with TRBD1 matching 10 bases. J gave up 1 base and V 6 bases, and 3 bases lay outside the gene matches. This CDR3 spans 15 amino acids. Germline assignment: CDR1 ENHRY and CDR2 SYGVKD. CDR3 nucleotide sequence: TGTGCCATCAGAGCGACAGGGGGCAGCAATCAGCCCCAGCATTTT. As protein: CAIRATGGSNQPQHF.

The V and J genes are TRBV6-6 and TRBJ2-1; 7 bases agree with TRBD1. The V gene end was trimmed by 2 bases and the J gene end by 3 bases; junction bases not matched to a gene: 4. Germline lookup yields CDR1 MNHNY and CDR2 SVGAGI (reference sequence). This CDR3 spans 15 amino acids. CDR3 DNA sequence: TGTGCCAGCAGTTACGTGAGGGGGCTCTACAATGAGCAGTTCTTC. Its translation is CASSYVRGLYNEQFF.

The rearrangement links TRBV4-1 to TRBJ2-7; 9 bases fit TRBD1. In germline, CDR1 is MGHRA, CDR2 YSYEKL. This CDR3 comprises 16 residues. With V trimmed by 3 bases and J by 3 bases, 9 bases remained unmatched. CDR3 sequence reads: CASSQSPGQGNYEQYF. The CDR3 region has the DNA TGCGCCAGCAGCCAGAGCCCGGGACAGGGAAACTACGAGCAGTACTTC.

The gene calls are TRBV5-1 and TRBJ2-3; 10 nucleotides match TRBD2. The CDR3 extends over 16 amino acids. In germline, CDR1 is SGHRS, CDR2 YFSETQ. Trimming cost V 4 bases and J 2 bases; bases outside gene matches: 7. The CDR3 reads CASSASSGGLTDTQYF. The CDR3 DNA is TGCGCCAGCAGCGCTTCTAGCGGGGGACTCACAGATACGCAGTATTTT.

This clone has only a few counts. This chain links TRBV9 with TRBJ1-1; 7 bases align to TRBD1. CDR1 is SGDLS, CDR2 YYNGEE, per germline. V shed 2 bases and J 9 bases; nucleotides not matched to a gene: 16. CDR3 length equals 16 residues. In DNA, the CDR3 is TGTGCCAGCAGCGTTTCTCCTACCTCTACGGGACAGAAAGCTTTCTTT. Translating gives CASSVSPTSTGQKAFF.